The clone carrying this TCR beta chain was detected only a few times. Its matching antigen is unknown. The library was built from 400 ng RNA with molecular barcoded adaptors for alpha/delta and beta/gamma chains. Via MiXCR, TCRdb re-called the reads, giving one row per CDR3 protein. The data show 75,000 to 95,000 distinct CDR3 sequences, roughly a fifth seen once. Between the trimmed V and J ends, which lost 0 bases and 5 bases, there was a span of 8 bases. Germline CDR1 is GTSNPN and CDR2 is SVGIG (reference sequence). CDR3 length: 13 residues. This entry is derived from a study of read filtering for tumor transcriptome and immune sequencing. General study findings and limits: Correlation between methods rose after single-read clonotypes were removed. This fraction held mixed bone marrow immune cells after CD138-negative sorting.

The rearrangement links TRBV30 to TRBJ1-5; the D gene is possibly TRBD1 (5 bases). Sequences were obtained from a population of CD138-negative cells sorted from bone marrow. The source is a donor over 35 with multiple myeloma. The CDR3 nucleotides read TGTGCCTGGAGTGTGCAAGGGGATCAGCCCCAGCATTTT. It translates to CAWSVQGDQPQHF.